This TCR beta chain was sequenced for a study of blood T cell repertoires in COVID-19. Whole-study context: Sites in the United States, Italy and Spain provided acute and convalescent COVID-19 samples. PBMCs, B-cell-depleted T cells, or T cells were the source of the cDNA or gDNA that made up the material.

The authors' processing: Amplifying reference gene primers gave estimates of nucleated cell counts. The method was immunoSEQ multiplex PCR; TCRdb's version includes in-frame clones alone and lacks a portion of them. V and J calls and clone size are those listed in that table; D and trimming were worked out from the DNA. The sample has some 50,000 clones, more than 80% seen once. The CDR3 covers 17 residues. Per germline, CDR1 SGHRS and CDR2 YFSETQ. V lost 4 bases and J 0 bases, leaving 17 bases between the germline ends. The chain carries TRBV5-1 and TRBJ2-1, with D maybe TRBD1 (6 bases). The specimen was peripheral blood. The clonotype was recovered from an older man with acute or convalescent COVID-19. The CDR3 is CASSLKKDRSSYNEQFF. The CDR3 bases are TGCGCCAGCAGCCTCAAAAAAGACAGGAGCTCCTACAATGAGCAGTTCTTC.